The sequence of this T cell receptor (beta chain) was determined in a study of blood T cell repertoires in COVID-19. Clones were sequenced by immunoSEQ multiplex PCR, and TCRdb holds only the in-frame ones, with some missing. The table shows 200,000 to 300,000 clones, with around 90% occurring only once. Trimming left V 4 bases short and J 5 bases short, with 12 bases between. Looked up from germline, CDR1 is SGHRS and CDR2 is YFSETQ. This CDR3 contains 13 residues. The sample consisted of peripheral blood. This receptor was identified in a woman in her 40s with acute or convalescent COVID-19. The chain uses TRBV5-1 and TRBJ1-1; D is unresolved. The CDR3 is CASSPLRRTEAFF. CDR3 coding DNA: TGCGCCAGCAGCCCTTTGAGGAGGACTGAAGCTTTCTTT.